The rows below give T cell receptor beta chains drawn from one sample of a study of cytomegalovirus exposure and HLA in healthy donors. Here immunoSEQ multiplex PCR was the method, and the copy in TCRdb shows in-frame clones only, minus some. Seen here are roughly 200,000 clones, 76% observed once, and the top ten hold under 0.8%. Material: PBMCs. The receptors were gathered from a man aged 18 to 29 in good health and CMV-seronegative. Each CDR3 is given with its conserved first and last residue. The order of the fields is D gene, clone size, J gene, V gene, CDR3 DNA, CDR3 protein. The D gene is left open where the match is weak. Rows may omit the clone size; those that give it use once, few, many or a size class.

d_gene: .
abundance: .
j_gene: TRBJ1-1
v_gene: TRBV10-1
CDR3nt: TGCGCCAGCACTACGAACAGGGATGGGACTGAAGCTTTCTTT
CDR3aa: CASTTNRDGTEAFF

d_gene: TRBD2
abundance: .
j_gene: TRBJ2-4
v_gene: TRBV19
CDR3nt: TGTGCGTCAAACCGTGGACTAGGAAACATCCAGTACTTC
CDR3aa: CASNRGLGNIQYF

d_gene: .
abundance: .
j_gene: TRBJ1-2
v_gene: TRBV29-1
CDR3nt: TGCAGCGTCCAACTCAACCAGGCCCGGAGCTACACCTTC
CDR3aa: CSVQLNQARSYTF

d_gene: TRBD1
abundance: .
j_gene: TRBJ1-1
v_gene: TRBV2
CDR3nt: TGTGCCAGCAGGGCGGACAGGGCGGACACTGAAGCTTTCTTT
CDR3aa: CASRADRADTEAFF

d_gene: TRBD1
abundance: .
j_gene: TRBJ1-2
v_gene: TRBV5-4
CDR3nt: TGTGCCAGCAGCTTGCCGACAGGGGACTATGGCTACACCTTC
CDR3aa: CASSLPTGDYGYTF

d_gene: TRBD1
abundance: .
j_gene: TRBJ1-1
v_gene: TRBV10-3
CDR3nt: TGTGCCATCAGTGTTGAGGGGGCGTACACTGAAGCTTTCTTT
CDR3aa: CAISVEGAYTEAFF

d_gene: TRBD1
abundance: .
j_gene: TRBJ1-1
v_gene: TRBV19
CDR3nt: TGTACCTCACAGGGAACAGGGGGCGCGGGTACTGAAGCTTTCTTT
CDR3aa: CTSQGTGGAGTEAFF

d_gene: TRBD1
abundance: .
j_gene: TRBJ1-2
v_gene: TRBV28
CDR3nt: TGTGCCAGCAGTTTGGGACAGATATATGGCTACACCTTC
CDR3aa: CASSLGQIYGYTF

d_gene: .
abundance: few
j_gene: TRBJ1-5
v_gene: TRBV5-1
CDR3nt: TGCGCCAGCAGCTTGGGGGGAGAGGGCAATCAGCCCCAGCATTTT
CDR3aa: CASSLGGEGNQPQHF

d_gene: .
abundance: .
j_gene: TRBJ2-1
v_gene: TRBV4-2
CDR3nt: TGTGCCAGCAGCCCCCAGGGCGGGAATTACAATGAGCAGTTCTTC
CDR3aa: CASSPQGGNYNEQFF

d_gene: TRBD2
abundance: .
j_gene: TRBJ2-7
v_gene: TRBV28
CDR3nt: TGTGCCAGCAGTTTAGGGACTAGCGGGCCCCATTACGAGCAGTACTTC
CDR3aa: CASSLGTSGPHYEQYF

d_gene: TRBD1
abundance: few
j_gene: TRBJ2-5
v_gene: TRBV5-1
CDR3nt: TGCGCCAGCAGCTTTAGCCCACCGGGACAGGGCCGGGAGACCCAGTACTTC
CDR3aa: CASSFSPPGQGRETQYF

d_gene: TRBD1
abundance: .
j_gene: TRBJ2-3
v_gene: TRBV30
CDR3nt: TGTGCCTGGAGTAAGGACAGGGACACAGATACGCAGTATTTT
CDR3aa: CAWSKDRDTDTQYF

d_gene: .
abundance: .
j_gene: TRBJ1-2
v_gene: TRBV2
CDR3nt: TGTGCCAGCAGTGGACTGACCAGCTCCTATGGCTACACCTTC
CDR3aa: CASSGLTSSYGYTF

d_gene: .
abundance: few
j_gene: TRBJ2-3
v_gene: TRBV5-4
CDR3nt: TGTGCCATCAGCAAAGTCGGACTTCACACAGATACGCAGTATTTT
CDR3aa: CAISKVGLHTDTQYF

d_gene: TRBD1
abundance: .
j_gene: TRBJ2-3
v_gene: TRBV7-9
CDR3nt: TGTGCCAGCAGCCCTCGACAGGGCTGGCGCACAGATACGCAGTATTTT
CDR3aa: CASSPRQGWRTDTQYF

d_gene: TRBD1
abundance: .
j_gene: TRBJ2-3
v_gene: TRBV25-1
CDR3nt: TGTGCCAGCAGTCCCCTCAGGGGGCGGGCAGATACGCAGTATTTT
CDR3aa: CASSPLRGRADTQYF

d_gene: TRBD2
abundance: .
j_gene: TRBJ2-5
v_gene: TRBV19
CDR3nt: TGTGCCACCTCATACGGACTAGCGGGAGTGGGAGGAGAGACCCAGTACTTC
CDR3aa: CATSYGLAGVGGETQYF

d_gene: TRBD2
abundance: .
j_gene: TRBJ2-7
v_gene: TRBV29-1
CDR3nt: TGCAGCGTCCACGCACCCTGGGGACTAGCGGGAGTGTACGAGCAGTACTTC
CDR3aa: CSVHAPWGLAGVYEQYF

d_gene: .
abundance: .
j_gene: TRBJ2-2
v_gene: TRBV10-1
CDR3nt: TGCGCCAGCAGTGTCGCAGGGGCCAACACCGGGGAGCTGTTTTTT
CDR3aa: CASSVAGANTGELFF

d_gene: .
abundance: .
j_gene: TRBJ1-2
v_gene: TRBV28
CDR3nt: TGTGCCAGCACGCTTAATGGCAGGGGTGATGGCTACACCTTC
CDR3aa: CASTLNGRGDGYTF

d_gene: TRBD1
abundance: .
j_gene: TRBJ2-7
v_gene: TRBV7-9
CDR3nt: TGTGCCAGCAGCTTAGCCAGTTACAGGGGCTACGAGCAGTACTTC
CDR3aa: CASSLASYRGYEQYF

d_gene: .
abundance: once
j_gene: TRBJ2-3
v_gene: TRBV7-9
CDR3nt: TGTGCCAGCATCGATCTAAAGAGAGCAAGCACAGATACGCAGTATTTT
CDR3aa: CASIDLKRASTDTQYF

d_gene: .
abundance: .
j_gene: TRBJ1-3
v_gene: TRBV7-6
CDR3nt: TGTGCCAGCAGCCAAAGACAGACACTCTCTGGAAACACCATATATTTT
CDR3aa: CASSQRQTLSGNTIYF

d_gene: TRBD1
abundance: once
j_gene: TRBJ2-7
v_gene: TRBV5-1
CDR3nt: TGCGCCAGCAGCACCCGGACAGGGAGCCAATACGAGCAGTACTTC
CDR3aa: CASSTRTGSQYEQYF

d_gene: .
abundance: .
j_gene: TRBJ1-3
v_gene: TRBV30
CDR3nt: TGTGCCTGGACCAGGACAGTCTCTGGAAACACCATATATTTT
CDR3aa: CAWTRTVSGNTIYF

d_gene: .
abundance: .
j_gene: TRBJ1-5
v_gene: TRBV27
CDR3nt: TGTGCCAGCAGGAGAATAGATAGCAATCAGCCCCAGCATTTT
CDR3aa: CASRRIDSNQPQHF

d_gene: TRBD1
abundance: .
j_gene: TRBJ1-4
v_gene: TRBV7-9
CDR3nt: TGTTCCAGCAGCCCAGGGGGCGCGGGCGTTAATGAAAAACTGTTTTTT
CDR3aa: CSSSPGGAGVNEKLFF

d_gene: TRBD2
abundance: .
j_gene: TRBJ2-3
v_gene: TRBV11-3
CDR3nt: TGTGCCAGCAGCTTGGGGACTAGCGGGAGCACAGATACGCAGTATTTT
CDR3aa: CASSLGTSGSTDTQYF

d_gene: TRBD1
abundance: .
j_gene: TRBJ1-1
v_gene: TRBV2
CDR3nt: TGTGCCGACACAGGGGATCGCTCTGAAGCTTTCTTT
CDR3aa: CADTGDRSEAFF

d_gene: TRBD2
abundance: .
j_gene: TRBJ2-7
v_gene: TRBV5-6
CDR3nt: TGTGCCAGCAGGGTAGATACGGGAGGGCCCCACGAGCAGTACTTC
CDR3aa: CASRVDTGGPHEQYF

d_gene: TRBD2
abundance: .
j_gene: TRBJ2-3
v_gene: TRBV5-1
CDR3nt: TGCGCCAGCAGAATAGCGGGCCCCACAGATACGCAGTATTTT
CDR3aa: CASRIAGPTDTQYF

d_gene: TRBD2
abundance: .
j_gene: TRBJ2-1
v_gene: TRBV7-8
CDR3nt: TGTGCCAGCAGCTTAGAGGCTAGCGGGAGGGCCGATGAGCAGTTCTTC
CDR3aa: CASSLEASGRADEQFF

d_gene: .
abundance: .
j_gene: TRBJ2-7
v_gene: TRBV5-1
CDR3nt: TGCGCCAGCAGCTTGGGGGCTCGCTACGAGCAGTACTTC
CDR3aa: CASSLGARYEQYF

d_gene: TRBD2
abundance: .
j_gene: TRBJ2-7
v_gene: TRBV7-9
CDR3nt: TGTGCCAGCAGCCTGGGACTAGCGGGGCTTTCCTACGAGCAGTACTTC
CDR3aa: CASSLGLAGLSYEQYF

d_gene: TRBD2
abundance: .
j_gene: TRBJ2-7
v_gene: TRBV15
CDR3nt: TGTGCCACCAGCATGGGAGTTCCCAGCGGGAGAAACGAGCAGTACTTC
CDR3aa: CATSMGVPSGRNEQYF

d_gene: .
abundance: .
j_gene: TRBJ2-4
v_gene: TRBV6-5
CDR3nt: TGTGCCAGCAGTTACTCGGGCTCGGACATTCAGTACTTC
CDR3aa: CASSYSGSDIQYF

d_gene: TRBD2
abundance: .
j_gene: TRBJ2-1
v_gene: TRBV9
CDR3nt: TGTGCCAGCAGCGAAGGCCGCGGGAGCCTTTACAATGAGCAGTTCTTC
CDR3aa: CASSEGRGSLYNEQFF

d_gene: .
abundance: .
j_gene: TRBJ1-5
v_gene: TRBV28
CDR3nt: TGTGCCAGCAGTTTAGCGGGGGCGAGCAATCAGCCCCAGCATTTT
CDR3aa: CASSLAGASNQPQHF

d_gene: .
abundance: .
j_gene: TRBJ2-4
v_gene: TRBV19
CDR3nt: TGTGCCAGCAGTGGCCCAGGGGCTCGGGGAAACATTCAGTACTTC
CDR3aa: CASSGPGARGNIQYF

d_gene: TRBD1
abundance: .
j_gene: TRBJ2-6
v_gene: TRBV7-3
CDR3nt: TGTGCCAGCAGCGTTACAGGGGGCTCTCGGACTGGGGCCAACGTCCTGACTTTC
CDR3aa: CASSVTGGSRTGANVLTF